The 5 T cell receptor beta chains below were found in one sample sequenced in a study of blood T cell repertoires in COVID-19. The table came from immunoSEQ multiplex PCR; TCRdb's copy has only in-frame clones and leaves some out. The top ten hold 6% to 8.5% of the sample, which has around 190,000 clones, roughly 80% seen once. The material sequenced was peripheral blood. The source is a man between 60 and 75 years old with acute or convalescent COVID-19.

In nucleotides, the CDR3 is TGTGCCACCAGTACCCGGACTAGCGTAAGCTACAATGAGCAGTTCTTC. This gives the protein CATSTRTSVSYNEQFF. The chain employs TRBV24-1 and TRBJ2-1; 9 bases fit TRBD2. V was pared by 6 bases and J by 3 bases, with 8 bases of the junction left unmatched. Germline V gene sequence: CDR1 KGHDR, CDR2 SFDVKD. This CDR3 spans 16 amino acids.

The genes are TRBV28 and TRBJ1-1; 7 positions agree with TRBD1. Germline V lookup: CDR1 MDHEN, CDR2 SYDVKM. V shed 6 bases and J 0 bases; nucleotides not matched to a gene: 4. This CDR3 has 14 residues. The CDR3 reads CASRAGTVNTEAFF. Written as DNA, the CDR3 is TGTGCCAGCAGGGCCGGGACAGTGAACACTGAAGCTTTCTTT.

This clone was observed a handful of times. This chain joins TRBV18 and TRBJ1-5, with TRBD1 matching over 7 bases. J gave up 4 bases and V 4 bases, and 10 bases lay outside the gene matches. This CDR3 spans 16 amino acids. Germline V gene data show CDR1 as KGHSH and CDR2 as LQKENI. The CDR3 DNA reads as TGTGCCAGCTCACTCAGGGGGTCGGTTGGTAATCAGCCCCAGCATTTT. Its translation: CASSLRGSVGNQPQHF.

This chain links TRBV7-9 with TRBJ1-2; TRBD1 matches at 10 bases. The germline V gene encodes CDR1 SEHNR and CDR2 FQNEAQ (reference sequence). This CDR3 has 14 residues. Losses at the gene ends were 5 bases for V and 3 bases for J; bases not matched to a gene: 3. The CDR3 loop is CASSEGQGYYGYTF. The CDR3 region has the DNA TGTGCCAGCAGCGAGGGACAGGGGTACTATGGCTACACCTTC.

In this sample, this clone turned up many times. CDR3 residues: CASSPETGETSTDTQYF. The DNA of the CDR3 is TGTGCCAGCAGCCCCGAGACAGGAGAAACTAGCACAGATACGCAGTATTTT. The chain has TRBV5-6 and TRBJ2-3; maybe TRBD1 (6 bases). Germline CDR1 and CDR2: SGHDT and YYEEEE. The CDR3 extends over 17 amino acids. V lost 4 bases to trimming and J lost 0 bases, with 18 bases between them.